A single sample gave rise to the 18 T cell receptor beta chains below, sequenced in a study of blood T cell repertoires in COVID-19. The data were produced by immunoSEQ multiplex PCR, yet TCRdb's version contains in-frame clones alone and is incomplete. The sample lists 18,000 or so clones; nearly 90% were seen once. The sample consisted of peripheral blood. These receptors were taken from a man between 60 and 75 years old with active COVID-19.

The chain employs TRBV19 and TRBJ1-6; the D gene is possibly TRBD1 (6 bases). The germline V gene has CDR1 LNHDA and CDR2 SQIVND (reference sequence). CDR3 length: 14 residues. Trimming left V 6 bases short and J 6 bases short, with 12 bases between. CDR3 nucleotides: TGTGCCAGTAGGCCGCAGGGGAGTAATTCACCCCTCCACTTT. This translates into CASRPQGSNSPLHF.

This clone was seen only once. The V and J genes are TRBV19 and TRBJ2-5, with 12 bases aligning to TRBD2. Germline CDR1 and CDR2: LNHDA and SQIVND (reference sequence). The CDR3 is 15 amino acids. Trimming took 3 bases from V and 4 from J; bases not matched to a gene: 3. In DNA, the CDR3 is TGTGCCAGTAGTATTCGGACTAGCGGGACAGAGACCCAGTACTTC. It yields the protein CASSIRTSGTETQYF. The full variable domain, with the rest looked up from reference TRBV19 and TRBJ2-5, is DGGITQSPKYLFRKEGQNVTLSCEQNLNHDAMYWYRQDPGQGLRLIYYSQIVNDFQKGDIAEGYSVSREKKESFPLTVTSAQKNPTAFYLCASSIRTSGTETQYFGPGTRLLVL.

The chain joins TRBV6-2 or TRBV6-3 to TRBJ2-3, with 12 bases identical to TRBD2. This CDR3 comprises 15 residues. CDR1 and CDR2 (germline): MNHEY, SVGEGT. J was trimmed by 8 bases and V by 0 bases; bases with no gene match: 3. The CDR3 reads CASSYSASGGGTQYF. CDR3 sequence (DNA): TGTGCCAGCAGTTACTCGGCTAGCGGGGGGGGTACGCAGTATTTT.

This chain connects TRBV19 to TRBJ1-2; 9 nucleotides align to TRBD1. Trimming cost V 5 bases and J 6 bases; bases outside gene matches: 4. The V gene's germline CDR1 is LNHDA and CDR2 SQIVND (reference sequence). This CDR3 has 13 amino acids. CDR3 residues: CASSERTGDGYTF. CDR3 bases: TGTGCCAGTAGTGAACGGACAGGGGATGGCTACACCTTC.

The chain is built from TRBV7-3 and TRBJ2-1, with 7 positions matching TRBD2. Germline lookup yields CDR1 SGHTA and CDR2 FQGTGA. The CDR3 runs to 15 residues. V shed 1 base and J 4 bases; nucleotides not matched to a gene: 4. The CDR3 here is CASSLMGEGYNEQFF. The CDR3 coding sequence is TGTGCCAGCAGCTTAATGGGGGAGGGATACAATGAGCAGTTCTTC. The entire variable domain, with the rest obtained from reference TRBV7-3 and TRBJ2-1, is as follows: GAGVSQTPSNKVTEKGKYVELRCDPISGHTALYWYRQSLGQGPEFLIYFQGTGAADDSGLPNDRFFAVRPEGSVSTLKIQRTERGDSAVYLCASSLMGEGYNEQFFGPGTRLTVL.

CDR3 loop: CAIRDRSNEQYF. CDR3 nucleotides: TGTGCCATCCGGGACAGGTCGAACGAGCAGTACTTC. The chain uses TRBV10-3 and TRBJ2-7; 8 bases map to TRBD1. The V gene end was trimmed by 8 bases and the J gene end by 5 bases; junction bases not matched to a gene: 5. There are 12 residues in the CDR3. Germline V lookup: CDR1 ENHRY, CDR2 SYGVKD.

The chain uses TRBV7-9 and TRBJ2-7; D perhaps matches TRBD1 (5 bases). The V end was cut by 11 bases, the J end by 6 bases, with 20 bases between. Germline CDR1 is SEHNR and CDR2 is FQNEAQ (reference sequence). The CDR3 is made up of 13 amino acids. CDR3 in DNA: TGTGCCGACCAGCCCGTGGGTAGGGGCGAGCAGTACTTC. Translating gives CADQPVGRGEQYF.

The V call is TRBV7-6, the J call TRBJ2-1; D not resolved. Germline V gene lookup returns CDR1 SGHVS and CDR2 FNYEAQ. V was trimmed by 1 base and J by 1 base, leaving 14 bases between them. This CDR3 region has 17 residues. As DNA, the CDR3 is TGTGCCAGCAGCTTAGTCGAGGCGGCGGCTTCCTACAATGAGCAGTTCTTC. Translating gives CASSLVEAAASYNEQFF.

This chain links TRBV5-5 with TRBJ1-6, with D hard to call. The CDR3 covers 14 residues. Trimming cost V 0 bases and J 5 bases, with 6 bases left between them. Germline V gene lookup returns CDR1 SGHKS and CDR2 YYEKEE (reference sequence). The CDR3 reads CASSLAVHNSPLHF. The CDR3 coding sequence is TGTGCCAGCAGCTTGGCTGTTCATAATTCACCCCTCCACTTT.

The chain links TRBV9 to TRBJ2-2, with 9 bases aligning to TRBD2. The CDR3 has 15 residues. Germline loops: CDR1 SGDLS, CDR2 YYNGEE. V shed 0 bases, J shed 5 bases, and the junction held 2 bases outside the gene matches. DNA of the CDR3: TGTGCCAGCAGCGTAGCCAGCGGGAGGACCGGGGAGCTGTTTTTT. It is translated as CASSVASGRTGELFF.

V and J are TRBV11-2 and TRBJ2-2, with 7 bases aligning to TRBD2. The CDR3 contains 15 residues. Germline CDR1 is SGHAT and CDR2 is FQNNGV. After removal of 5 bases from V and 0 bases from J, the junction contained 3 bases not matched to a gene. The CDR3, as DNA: TGTGCCAGCAGCCTCAGCGGGGCGAACACCGGGGAGCTGTTTTTT. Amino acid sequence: CASSLSGANTGELFF.

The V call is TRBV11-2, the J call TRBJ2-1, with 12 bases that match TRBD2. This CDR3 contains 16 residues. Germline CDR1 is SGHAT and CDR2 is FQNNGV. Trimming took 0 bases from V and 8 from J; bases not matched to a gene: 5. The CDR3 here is CASSLEGLAGVYEQFF. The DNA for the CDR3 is TGTGCCAGCAGCTTAGAGGGACTAGCGGGCGTGTATGAGCAGTTCTTC.

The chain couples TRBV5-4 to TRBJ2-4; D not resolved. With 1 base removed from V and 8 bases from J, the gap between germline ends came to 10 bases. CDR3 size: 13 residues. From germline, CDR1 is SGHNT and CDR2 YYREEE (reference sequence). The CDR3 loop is CASSLKQADIQYF. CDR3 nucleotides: TGTGCCAGCAGCTTGAAGCAGGCAGACATTCAGTACTTC.

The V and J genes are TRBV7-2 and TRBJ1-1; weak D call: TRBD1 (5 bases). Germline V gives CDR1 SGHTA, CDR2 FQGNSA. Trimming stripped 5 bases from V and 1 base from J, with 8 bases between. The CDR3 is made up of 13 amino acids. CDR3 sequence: CASSLQGNTEAFF. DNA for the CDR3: TGTGCCAGCAGCCTCCAGGGGAACACTGAAGCTTTCTTT. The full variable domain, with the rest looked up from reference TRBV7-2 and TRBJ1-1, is GAGVSQSPSNKVTEKGKDVELRCDPISGHTALYWYRQSLGQGLEFLIYFQGNSAPDKSGLPSDRFSAERTGGSVSTLTIQRTQQEDSAVYLCASSLQGNTEAFFGQGTRLTVV.

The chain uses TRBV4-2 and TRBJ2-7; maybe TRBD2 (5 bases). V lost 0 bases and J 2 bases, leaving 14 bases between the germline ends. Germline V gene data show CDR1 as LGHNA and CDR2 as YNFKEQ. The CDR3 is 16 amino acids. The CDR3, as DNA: TGTGCCAGCAGCCAAGAGGCCGGCGGGCCCCCCTACGAGCAGTACTTC. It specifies CASSQEAGGPPYEQYF.

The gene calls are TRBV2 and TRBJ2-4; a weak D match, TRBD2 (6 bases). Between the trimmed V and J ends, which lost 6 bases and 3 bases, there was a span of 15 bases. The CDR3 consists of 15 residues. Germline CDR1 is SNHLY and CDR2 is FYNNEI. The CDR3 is CASSPRGIGKNIQYF. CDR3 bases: TGTGCCAGCAGCCCCCGGGGGATCGGCAAAAACATTCAGTACTTC.

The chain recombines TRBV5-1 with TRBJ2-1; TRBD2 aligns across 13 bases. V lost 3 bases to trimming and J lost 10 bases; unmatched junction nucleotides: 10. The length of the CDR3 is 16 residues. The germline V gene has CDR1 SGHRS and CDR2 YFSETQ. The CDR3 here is CASSSSGGLAGKEQFF. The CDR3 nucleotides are TGCGCCAGCAGCTCGTCCGGGGGACTAGCGGGAAAGGAGCAGTTCTTC.

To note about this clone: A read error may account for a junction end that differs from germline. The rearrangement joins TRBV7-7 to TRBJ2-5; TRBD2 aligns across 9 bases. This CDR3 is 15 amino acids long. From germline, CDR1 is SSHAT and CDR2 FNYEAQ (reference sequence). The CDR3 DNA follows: TGTGCTAGCAGCTTAGGGGCTAGCGGGGCGGAGACCCAGTACTTC. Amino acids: CASSLGASGAETQYF.